This TCR beta chain was retrieved from a study of shared clonotypes between healthy human individuals. CDR1 MDHEN and CDR2 SYDVKM come from the germline V gene. The CDR3 is made up of 12 amino acids. This table comes from immunoSEQ multiplex PCR, and its TCRdb copy is limited to in-frame clones, with some not included. The sample includes over 2 million clones, 85% to 95% of them seen just once. This clone was recorded once. V usage is TRBV28 and J usage is TRBJ1-5; D is unresolved. The sequenced sample was naive CD4+ T cells from PBMCs. Described subset: CD45RA+ positively selected. The receptor was isolated from a man between 18 and 35 years old in good health. Some clones in this sample may be carry-over from other donors' samples. CDR3 sequence reads: CASRSINQPQHF. The DNA for the CDR3 is TGTGCGTCGCGCTCTATTAATCAGCCCCAGCATTTT.